The clone carrying this T cell receptor (beta chain) occurred many times. Its cognate antigen is unknown. Germline values: CDR1 MNHEY, CDR2 SMNVEV (reference sequence). This CDR3 contains 15 residues. V dropped 2 bases and J dropped 1 base, with 10 bases sitting between them. TCRdb processed the reads anew with MiXCR; each CDR3 protein has one entry. The sample holds approximately 550,000 distinct CDR3 sequences, approximately 15% seen once. The entry originates in a study of T cell repertoires in cytomegalovirus infection. As for the study in general: In public TCR beta signatures, there were indications of both CMV infection and matching HLA type.

Study conclusions and caveats: Clonotype analysis showed dominance of the ex vivo response by HLA-C-restricted CMV-specific TCR beta clonotypes. Summed frequency of shared TCR beta families picked out CMV carriers who also had the relevant HLA.

J is TRBJ2-3 and V is TRBV27; unclear D gene. This TCR was sampled from a human donor in good health (CMV status not recorded). Some clones in this sample may be carry-over from other donors' samples. The specimen was CD8+ T cells from PBMCs. CDR3 nucleotide sequence: TGTGCCAGCAGTTTAGGAGCCATTGGCACAGATACGCAGTATTTT. Its translation is CASSLGAIGTDTQYF.